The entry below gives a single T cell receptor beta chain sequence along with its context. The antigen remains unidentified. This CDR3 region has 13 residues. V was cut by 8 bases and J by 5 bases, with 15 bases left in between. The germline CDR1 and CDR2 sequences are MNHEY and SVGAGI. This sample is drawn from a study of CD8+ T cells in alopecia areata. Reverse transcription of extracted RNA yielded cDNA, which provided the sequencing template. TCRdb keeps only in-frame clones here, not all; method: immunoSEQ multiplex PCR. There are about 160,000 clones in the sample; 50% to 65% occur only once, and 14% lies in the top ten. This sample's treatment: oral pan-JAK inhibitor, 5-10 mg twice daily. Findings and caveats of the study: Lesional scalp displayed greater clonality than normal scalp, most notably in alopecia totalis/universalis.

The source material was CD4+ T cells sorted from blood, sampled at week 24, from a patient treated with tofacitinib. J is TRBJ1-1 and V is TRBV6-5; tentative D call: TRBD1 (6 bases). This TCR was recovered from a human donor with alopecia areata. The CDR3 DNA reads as TGTGCCAGCTGCCAGGGGAGTTATACTGAAGCTTTCTTT. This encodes CASCQGSYTEAFF.